The present T cell receptor (beta chain) was sequenced within a study of cytomegalovirus exposure and HLA in healthy donors (dated by TCRdb to 2015 to 2018). For the wider study: In an earlier analysis of several hundred of the donors, 276 Gb of sequence data and 120 million or so unique TCR beta sequences from roughly 180 million T cells were reported. An early release covering about 600 HLA-typed donors comprised around 300 gigabases of sequencing data and roughly 85 million unique TCR sequences. Of the roughly 400 genotyped donors, 65% to 90% were placed in the genetic ancestry cluster associated with self-reported Caucasian donors. The aim of the study was to test whether cataloging public T cell receptors could identify signatures of past pathogen exposure. The T cell repertoires of under 700 subjects were profiled by immunosequencing and related to cytomegalovirus serostatus. A separate validation cohort of some 130 different subjects was used in addition to the 666-subject first cohort. To predict cytomegalovirus infection status, the study combined high-throughput TCR immunosequencing, statistical association of individual TCRs with disease status, and machine learning. A later analysis re-examined previously published TCR beta repertoires from more than 600 donors and added high-resolution HLA genotyping to investigate patterns of TCR occurrence. Rather than drawing on any new phenotypic data, the later analysis identified candidate immune exposures from TCR beta sequences and the way those sequences occurred across donors. An earlier analysis of 587 of the donors applied high-throughput TCR beta sequencing to assess whether each TCR beta V gene segment acted as functional or pseudogenic. Donor age, sex, ethnicity and CMV serostatus were collected together with the repertoire data. A later genetic analysis took genome-wide SNP genotypes for about three fifths of the 666 donors and used that subset as a discovery cohort. All discovery cohort repertoires had been generated using a single sequencing platform. Class I and class II HLA loci were covered by the typing at four-digit resolution. The number of typed donors differed by locus: about 620-640 for A, B, C, DRB1 and DQB1; 522 for DQA1; 600 to 610 for DPA1; and some 430 for DPB1. Because of strong linkage in the cohort, four or five DR-DQ haplotypes were treated as single units for association and clustering. Across about 370 genotyped donors of the cohort, an average of approximately 220,000 unique TCR beta nucleotide sequences per donor were sequenced, and roughly 17% of those sequences were non-productive. Results and caveats for the whole study, not just this receptor: The classifier was reported to diagnose cytomegalovirus status with high specificity and sensitivity in both the original cohort and the validation cohort. The sequencing pipeline was judged likely to have produced a cluster of highly shared sequence variants as a technical artifact. Most CMV-associated TCR beta chains appeared to be HLA-restricted in a later analysis, and the HLA associations seemed to be driven largely by CMV exposure. The only immune exposure information available for the cohort was CMV serostatus. A later analysis reported that several top co-occurrence clusters appeared linked to parvovirus B19, influenza, CMV and Epstein-Barr virus. In a later genetic analysis, a missense DCLRE1C variant was associated with V-gene and J-gene trimming of TCR beta chains, and the association was replicated in an independent cohort. In a later genetic analysis, fewer N-insertions in productive TCRs were reported among donors in an Asian-associated ancestry cluster than the approximately 710-donor mean. In a later analysis, HLA-associated TCR beta chains were found to be more clonally expanded and to have lower generation probabilities than equally common non-associated chains. In vitro tests confirmed that a few of the cytomegalovirus-associated TCR beta chains recognize cytomegalovirus antigens. A later analysis found that TCR association rates varied across HLA loci, with DRB1 alleles showing the most associated TCRs and HLA-C alleles the fewest. The 87-base-pair reads could not distinguish some IMGT-functional V segments, including TRBV6-2 and TRBV6-3, so those segments were excluded. According to the authors, the approach could potentially be generalized to other disease states and immunological phenotypes. Only TCR beta chains were sequenced in this cohort, and the absence of alpha or paired-chain data limited detectable features. The presence/absence analyses assumed that sequencing depth was roughly uniform across donors, and that assumption may not be true. Because counts were too low, about 18 rarely observed V segments, including chromosome 9 orphons, were excluded from the earlier analysis of fewer than 650 of the donors. Linkage disequilibrium might explain the correlated functional status among segregating V segments, but an unknown experimental factor could not be excluded. HLA typing was unavailable for some donors at each locus, so association tests used only the typed subset. While some public TCRs were present in many individuals, most TCR sequences turned up only very rarely across donors. A further reported finding was that TCR beta sequences accurately predicted the HLA-A and HLA-B alleles for most subjects in the first cohort. When HLA alleles, especially DR and DQ, strongly co-occurred, attributing TCR associations to individual alleles was difficult. A later analysis associated 16,951 TCR beta sequences with specific HLA alleles at a false discovery rate of 0.05. A total of some 180 TCR beta chains were listed by the study as associated with cytomegalovirus. In an earlier analysis of approximately 590 of the donors, most TCR beta V segments appeared in productive rearrangements about 87% or about 30% of the time, broadly matching IMGT annotations.

Libraries were made using the immunoSEQ multiplex PCR assay. For the multiplex PCR, a mixture combining 60 forward primers for TCR Vbeta segments and 13 reverse primers for TCR Jbeta segments was used. Amplification of the CDR3 region of rearranged TCR beta genes was performed with a multiplex PCR assay on genomic DNA. Amplified TCR beta libraries were sequenced as 87-base-pair reads on the Illumina HiSeq System. The authors processed their data as follows. A later analysis tallied around 82 million unique TCR beta chains across the 660 or so repertoires, and about 12 million of those chains were shared by two or more donors. Raw reads were error-corrected and collapsed into unique sequences with a nearest-neighbor algorithm that merged closely related sequences to remove PCR and sequencing errors. Alignment of CDR3 sequences to IMGT reference sequences was used to assign V, D and J gene segments. Each retained sequence needed at least a six-nucleotide match to both a V gene segment and a J gene segment. Rearrangements were called productive when the CDR3 lacked stop codons and stayed in frame with V and J; all others were non-productive. Following IMGT convention, CDR3 was defined as the stretch from the second conserved V-encoded cysteine to the conserved J-encoded phenylalanine. In an earlier analysis of around 640 of the donors, sequences lacking an unambiguous match to a single V gene segment were excluded. An earlier analysis of several hundred of the donors called V segments functional above 56.7% productive rearrangements and segregating when the between-donor standard deviation exceeded 5%. A statistical classification framework was developed to diagnose cytomegalovirus status using the catalog of TCR beta chain sequences. In a later analysis, V and J genes were assigned by comparing TCR nucleotide sequences against IMGT/GENE-DB human TR gene sequences. In a later analysis, CDR3 sequences and most-parsimonious VDJ recombination scenarios were assigned using the TCRdist pipeline. A later analysis defined each TCR beta chain by its CDR3 amino acid sequence plus V-gene family, and excluded reads lacking a unique V-gene family. To address suspected cross-contamination and a sequencing artifact, a later analysis removed roughly 580 highly shared, low-generation-probability nucleotide sequences. A later analysis calculated a clonal expansion index for each public chain from normalized within-repertoire ranks of inferred template counts. In a later analysis, generation probabilities were computed with a VDJ recombination model fitted to out-of-frame rearrangements, and the resulting probabilities were checked against IGoR. Hypergeometric tests were used in a later analysis to score TCR-TCR, TCR-HLA and TCR-CMV co-occurrence, with a repertoire-size bias correction applied to the TCR pairs. A later analysis estimated false discovery rates by permuting HLA or CMV assignments 20 times. In a later analysis, co-occurring TCRs were grouped using DBSCAN, with TCRdist sequence similarity added in when clustering inside HLA-allele-positive subsets. For co-occurrence clustering, repertoires with fewer than 30,000 or more than 120,000 public chains were excluded, along with roughly five repertoires with anomalous nucleotide sharing. The clones in this table, taken by TCRdb from immuneACCESS, are in-frame only. Not every clone is retained; where verified, under half of the shortfall comes from an unresolved V gene, and the cause of the rest is unknown. Clone size and the V and J calls come from that table; the DNA yielded D and trimming. The sample table lists 90,000 to 150,000 clones, 78% of them with a count of one. The ten biggest clones cover 3% to 4% of the sample.

The cohort comprised fewer than 700 healthy bone marrow donors. Cohort members were all nominally healthy when sampled, although unrecorded immune exposures were likely present. The donor tested CMV seropositive, placing the donor among the roughly 300 seropositive members of the cohort. Every donor gave a peripheral blood sample, and the peripheral blood mononuclear cells from that sample were used for TCR beta sequencing. The Qiagen DNeasy Blood Extraction Kit was used to extract genomic DNA from the blood cell samples. In regard to this clone: Its target antigen remains unknown. No quality values exist for individual bases; no much larger clone is one base distant.

The CDR3, from cysteine to phenylalanine, totals 14 residues. CDR3 DNA only is kept here, 42 bases in frame from base 1. For CDR1 and CDR2, the germline V gene lists WSHSY and SAAADI. V loses 4 bases at its end and J loses 3 bases; junction bases beyond the gene matches: 6. Input material: PBMCs. The rearrangement combines TRBV10-2 with TRBJ2-7; TRBD1 matches 7 bases in the middle. The sequence came from a woman under 40 in good health and CMV-seropositive. The CDR3 region: CASSGDSQNYEQYF. The sequence in DNA is TGCGCCAGCAGTGGGGACAGTCAAAACTACGAGCAGTACTTC.